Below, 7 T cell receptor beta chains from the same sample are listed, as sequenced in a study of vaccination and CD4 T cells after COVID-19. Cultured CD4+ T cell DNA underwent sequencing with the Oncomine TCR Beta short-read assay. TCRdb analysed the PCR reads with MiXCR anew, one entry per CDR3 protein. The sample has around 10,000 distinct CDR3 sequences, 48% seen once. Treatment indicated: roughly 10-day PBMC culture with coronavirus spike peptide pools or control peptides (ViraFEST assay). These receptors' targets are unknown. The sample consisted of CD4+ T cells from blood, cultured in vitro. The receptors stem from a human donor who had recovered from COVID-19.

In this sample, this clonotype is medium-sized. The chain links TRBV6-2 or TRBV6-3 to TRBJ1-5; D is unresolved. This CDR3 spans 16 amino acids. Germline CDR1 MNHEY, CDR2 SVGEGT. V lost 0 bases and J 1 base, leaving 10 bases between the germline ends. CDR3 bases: TGTGCCAGCAGTTACTCATTCACCCGCAGCAATCAGCCCCAGCATTTT. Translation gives CASSYSFTRSNQPQHF.

The CDR3 loop is CATSNYGTSGGAKNIQYF. DNA of the CDR3: TGTGCCACCAGCAACTACGGGACTAGCGGGGGAGCCAAAAACATTCAGTACTTC. The rearrangement uses TRBV15 and TRBJ2-4; 14 bases agree with TRBD2. The CDR3 spans 18 residues. CDR1 LNHNV and CDR2 YYDKDF come from the germline V gene (reference sequence). The V gene end was trimmed by 4 bases and the J gene end by 0 bases; junction bases not matched to a gene: 5. The whole variable domain, filled in from reference TRBV15 and TRBJ2-4, reads DAMVIQNPRYQVTQFGKPVTLSCSQTLNHNVMYWYQQKSSQAPKLLFHYYDKDFNNEADTPDNFQSRRPNTSFCFLDIRSPGLGDTAMYLCATSNYGTSGGAKNIQYFGAGTRLSVL.

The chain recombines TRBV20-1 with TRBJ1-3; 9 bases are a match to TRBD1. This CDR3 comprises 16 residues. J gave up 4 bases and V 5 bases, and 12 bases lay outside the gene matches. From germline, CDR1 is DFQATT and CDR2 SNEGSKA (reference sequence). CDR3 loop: CSALLGGTGSGNTIYF. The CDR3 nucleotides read TGCAGTGCTTTGCTTGGAGGGACAGGGTCCGGAAACACCATATATTTT.

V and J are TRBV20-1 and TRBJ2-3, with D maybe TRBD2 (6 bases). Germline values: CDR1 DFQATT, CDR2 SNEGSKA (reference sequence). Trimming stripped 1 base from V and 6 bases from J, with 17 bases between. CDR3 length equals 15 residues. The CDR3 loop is CSARAFLAPLDTQYF. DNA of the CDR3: TGCAGTGCTAGAGCGTTCCTAGCGCCCCTCGATACGCAGTATTTT.

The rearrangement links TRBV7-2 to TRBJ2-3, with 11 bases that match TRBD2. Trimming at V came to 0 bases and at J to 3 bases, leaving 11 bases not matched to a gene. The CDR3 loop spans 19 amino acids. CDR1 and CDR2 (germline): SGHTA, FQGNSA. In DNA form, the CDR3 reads TGTGCCAGCAGCTTAGCGCGCGGTAGCGGGAGGGTTAGGACAGATACGCAGTATTTT. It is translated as CASSLARGSGRVRTDTQYF.

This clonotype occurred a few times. The CDR3 region has the DNA TGCAGTGCTAGAGCGGGAGCCCGCTACAATGAGCAGTTCTTC. Translated: CSARAGARYNEQFF. V is TRBV20-1 and J is TRBJ2-1; a possible D gene is TRBD2 (6 bases). CDR3 length: 14 residues. The germline V gene has CDR1 DFQATT and CDR2 SNEGSKA (reference sequence). V shed 1 base and J shed 3 bases, with 10 bases lying between them.

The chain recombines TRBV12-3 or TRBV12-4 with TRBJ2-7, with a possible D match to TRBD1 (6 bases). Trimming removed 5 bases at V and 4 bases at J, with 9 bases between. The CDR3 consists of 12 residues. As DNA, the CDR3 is TGTGCCAGCAGTACACAGGGTTACGAGCAGTACTTC. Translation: CASSTQGYEQYF.